This T cell receptor (beta chain) came from a study of beta chain features in type 1 diabetes. Turning to the study itself: The patients were much like the healthy donors in age, gender and cell yields. Findings of the study overall: The similarity of naive, central memory and Treg TCRB repertoires appeared greater among patients than among healthy donors. It was not settled here whether HLA type affects TCRB rearrangement.

Of note for this clone: Its specificity is not known.

The whole isolated RNA underwent reverse transcription, so sequencing captured expressed TCRB transcripts. The protocol was immunoSEQ multiplex PCR, while the TCRdb copy is restricted to in-frame clones and leaves out a portion. The table includes more than 350,000 clones, about an eighth detected once. This CDR3 is 14 amino acids long. Germline V CDR1 and CDR2: SEHNR, FQNEAQ (reference sequence). Trimming removed 2 bases from V and 2 bases from J, with 9 bases in between. Using CD45RO/CCR7/CD25/CD127/CD95/CD27, CD4+ naive, central memory, regulatory and stem cell-like memory cells were sorted. The rearrangement uses TRBV7-9 and TRBJ2-5, with no clear D. What was sequenced was naive CD4+ T cells from blood. The source is a woman aged 18-29 years in good health. CDR3 residues: CASSLSPNQETQYF. The CDR3 DNA sequence: TGTGCCAGCAGCTTATCCCCGAATCAAGAGACCCAGTACTTC.